This T cell receptor (beta chain) stems from a study of cytomegalovirus exposure and HLA in healthy donors. PCR used 60 Vbeta primers and 13 Jbeta primers. TCRdb's table, derived via immunoSEQ multiplex PCR, lists solely in-frame clones and lacks some. Among around 84,000 clones, about 80% were seen once, and the ten largest hold 3% to 3.5%. The study, taken as a whole, reports: Later on, an analysis found that several of the most significant clusters appeared to be linked to common viral pathogens, which included parvovirus B19. The later analysis indicated that the majority of CMV-associated TCR beta chains appeared HLA-restricted. Over 150 TCR beta chains were listed as cytomegalovirus-associated.

As concerns this clone: Its antigen remains unknown.

CDR1 and CDR2 from the germline V gene are LNHDA and SQIVND (reference sequence). The CDR3 contains 16 residues. V dropped 3 bases and J dropped 0 bases, with 11 bases sitting between them. The receptor comes from a man aged 45-65 years in good health and CMV-seronegative. The V call is TRBV19, the J call TRBJ2-2; possible D gene TRBD2, 5 bases. The sample was PBMCs. The CDR3 loop is CASSILASPNTGELFF. The CDR3 nucleotides read TGTGCCAGTAGTATCTTGGCTAGCCCGAACACCGGGGAGCTGTTTTTT. Based on the CDR3 plus reference TRBV19 and TRBJ2-2, the full variable domain is DGGITQSPKYLFRKEGQNVTLSCEQNLNHDAMYWYRQDPGQGLRLIYYSQIVNDFQKGDIAEGYSVSREKKESFPLTVTSAQKNPTAFYLCASSILASPNTGELFFGEGSRLTVL.